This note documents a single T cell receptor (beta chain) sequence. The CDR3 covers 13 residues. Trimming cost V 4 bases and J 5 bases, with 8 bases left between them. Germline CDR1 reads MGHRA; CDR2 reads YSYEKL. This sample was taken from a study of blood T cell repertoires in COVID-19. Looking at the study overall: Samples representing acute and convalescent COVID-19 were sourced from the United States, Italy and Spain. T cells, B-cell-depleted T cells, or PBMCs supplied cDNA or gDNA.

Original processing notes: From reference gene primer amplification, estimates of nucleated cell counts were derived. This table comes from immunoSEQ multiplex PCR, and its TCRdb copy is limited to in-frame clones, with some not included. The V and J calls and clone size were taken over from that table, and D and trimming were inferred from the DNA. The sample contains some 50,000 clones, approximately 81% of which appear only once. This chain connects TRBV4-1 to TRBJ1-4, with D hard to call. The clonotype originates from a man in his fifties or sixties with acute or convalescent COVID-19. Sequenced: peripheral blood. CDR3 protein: CASSLLVNEKLFF. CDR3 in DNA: TGCGCCAGCAGCCTCCTAGTGAATGAAAAACTGTTTTTT.